This T cell receptor beta chain emerged from a study of blood T cell repertoires in COVID-19. V gave up 5 bases and J gave up 0 bases, with 11 bases separating them. The CDR3 contains 16 residues. CDR1 SGHTA and CDR2 FQGNSA come from the germline V gene. The data were produced by immunoSEQ multiplex PCR, yet TCRdb's version contains in-frame clones alone and is incomplete. The table has fewer than 350,000 clones, roughly 86% seen once. This clone came up once. The chain combines TRBV7-2 with TRBJ1-6; D gene ambiguous. Sequenced: peripheral blood. This clonotype was sampled from a man aged 18-30 years with active or convalescent COVID-19. CDR3 sequence reads: CASSPILSSYNSPLHF. The CDR3 bases are TGTGCCAGCAGCCCCATACTGAGCTCCTATAATTCACCCCTCCACTTT.